In its sample, the clone carrying this T cell receptor (beta chain) was seen many times. Its antigen is not known. cDNA molecules, individually, were tagged with unique molecular identifiers. TCRdb reprocessed the 5' RACE reads with MiXCR, giving one entry per CDR3 protein. The top ten clones hold 5% to 6.5% of a sample with about 46,000 distinct CDR3 sequences, roughly 5% of them seen once. Trimming took 4 bases from V and 5 from J; bases not matched to a gene: 5. The CDR3 loop spans 14 amino acids. From germline, CDR1 is MNHEY and CDR2 SMNVEV (reference sequence). The data stem from a study of early T cells in non-severe SARS-CoV-2 infection. Looking at the study overall: Chains were unpaired, as sequencing was done on bulk RNA from unsorted whole blood. General study results and limits: Matching against VDJdb likely underestimated virus-specific expansions, favoring anti-spike CD8.

The sequencing here drew on whole blood, taken at baseline. The rearrangement links TRBV27 to TRBJ2-7, with 10 bases lining up with TRBD2. The source of this sequence is an adult who was a healthcare worker with PCR-confirmed SARS-CoV-2 infection or an uninfected control (not recorded which). Here the CDR3 reads CASSSPGTSDEQYF. In DNA, the CDR3 is TGTGCCAGCAGTTCCCCCGGGACTAGCGACGAGCAGTACTTC.